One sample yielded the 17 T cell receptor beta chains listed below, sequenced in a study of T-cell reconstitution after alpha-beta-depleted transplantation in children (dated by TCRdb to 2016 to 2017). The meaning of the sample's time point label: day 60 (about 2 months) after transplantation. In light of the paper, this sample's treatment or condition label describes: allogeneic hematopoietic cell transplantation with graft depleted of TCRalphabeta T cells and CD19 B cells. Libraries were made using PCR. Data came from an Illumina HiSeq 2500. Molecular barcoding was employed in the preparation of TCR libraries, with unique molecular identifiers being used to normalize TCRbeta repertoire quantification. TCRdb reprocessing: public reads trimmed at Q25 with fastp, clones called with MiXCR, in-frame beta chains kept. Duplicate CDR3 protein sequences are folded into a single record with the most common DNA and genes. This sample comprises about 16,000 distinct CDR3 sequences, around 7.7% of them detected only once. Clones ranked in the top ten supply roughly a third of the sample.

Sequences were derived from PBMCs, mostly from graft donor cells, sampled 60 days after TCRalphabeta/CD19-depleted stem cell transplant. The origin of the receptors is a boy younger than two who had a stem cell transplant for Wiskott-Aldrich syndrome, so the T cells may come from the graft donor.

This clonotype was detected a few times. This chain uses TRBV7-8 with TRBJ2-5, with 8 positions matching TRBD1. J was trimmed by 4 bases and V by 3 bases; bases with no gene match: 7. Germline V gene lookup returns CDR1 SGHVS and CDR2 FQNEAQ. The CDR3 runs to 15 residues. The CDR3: CASSLGTGGRETQYF. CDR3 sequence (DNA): TGTGCCAGCAGCTTGGGGACAGGAGGAAGAGAGACCCAGTACTTC.

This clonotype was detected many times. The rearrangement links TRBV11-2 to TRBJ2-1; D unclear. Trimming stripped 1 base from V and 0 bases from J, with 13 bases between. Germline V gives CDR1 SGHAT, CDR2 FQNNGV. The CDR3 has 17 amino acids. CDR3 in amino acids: CASSLGWVRSSYNEQFF. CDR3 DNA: TGTGCCAGCAGCTTAGGTTGGGTGCGGAGCTCCTACAATGAGCAGTTCTTC.

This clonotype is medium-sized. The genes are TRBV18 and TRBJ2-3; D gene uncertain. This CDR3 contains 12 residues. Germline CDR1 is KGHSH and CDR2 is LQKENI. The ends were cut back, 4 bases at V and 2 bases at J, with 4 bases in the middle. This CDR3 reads CASSLDTDTQYF. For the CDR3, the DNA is TGTGCCAGCTCACTTGACACAGATACGCAGTATTTT. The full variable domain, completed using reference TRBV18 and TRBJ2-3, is NAGVMQNPRHLVRRRGQEARLRCSPMKGHSHVYWYRQLPEEGLKFMVYLQKENIIDESGMPKERFSAEFPKEGPSILRIQQVVRGDSAAYFCASSLDTDTQYFGPGTRLTVL.

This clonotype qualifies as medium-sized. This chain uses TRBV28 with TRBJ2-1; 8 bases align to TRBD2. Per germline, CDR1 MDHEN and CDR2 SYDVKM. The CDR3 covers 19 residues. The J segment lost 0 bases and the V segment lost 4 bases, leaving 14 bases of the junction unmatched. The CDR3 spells CASSSGGTTLPSSYNEQFF. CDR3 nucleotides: TGTGCCAGCAGTTCGGGAGGGACTACCCTACCGAGCTCCTACAATGAGCAGTTCTTC. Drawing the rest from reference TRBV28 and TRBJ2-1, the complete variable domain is DVKVTQSSRYLVKRTGEKVFLECVQDMDHENMFWYRQDPGLGLRLIYFSYDVKMKEKGDIPEGYSVSREKKERFSLILESASTNQTSMYLCASSSGGTTLPSSYNEQFFGPGTRLTVL.

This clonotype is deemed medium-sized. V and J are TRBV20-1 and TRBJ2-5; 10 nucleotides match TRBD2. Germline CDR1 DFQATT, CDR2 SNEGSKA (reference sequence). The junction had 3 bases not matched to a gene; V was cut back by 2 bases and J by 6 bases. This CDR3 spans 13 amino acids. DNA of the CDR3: TGCAGTGCTAGACTAGCGGGAGTAAAGACCCAGTACTTC. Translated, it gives CSARLAGVKTQYF.

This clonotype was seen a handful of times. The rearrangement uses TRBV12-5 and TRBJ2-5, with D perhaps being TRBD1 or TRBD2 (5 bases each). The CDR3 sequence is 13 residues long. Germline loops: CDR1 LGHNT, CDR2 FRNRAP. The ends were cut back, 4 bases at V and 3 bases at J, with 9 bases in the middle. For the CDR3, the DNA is TGTGCTAGTGGTTCGGGGACCGAAGAGACCCAGTACTTC. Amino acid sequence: CASGSGTEETQYF.

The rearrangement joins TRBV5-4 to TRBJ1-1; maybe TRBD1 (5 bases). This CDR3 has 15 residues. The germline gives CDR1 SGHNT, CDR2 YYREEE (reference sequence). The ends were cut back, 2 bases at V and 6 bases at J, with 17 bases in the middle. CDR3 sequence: CASSFGPGGRAEAFF. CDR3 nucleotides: TGTGCCAGCAGCTTCGGCCCCGGGGGTCGGGCTGAAGCTTTCTTT.

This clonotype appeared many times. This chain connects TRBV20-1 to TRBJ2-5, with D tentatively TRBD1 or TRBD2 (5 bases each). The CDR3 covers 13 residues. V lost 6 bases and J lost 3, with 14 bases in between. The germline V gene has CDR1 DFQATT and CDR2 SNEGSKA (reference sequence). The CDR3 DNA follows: TGCAGTGCCGTCCGGGACGGAGAAGAGACCCAGTACTTC. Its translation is CSAVRDGEETQYF.

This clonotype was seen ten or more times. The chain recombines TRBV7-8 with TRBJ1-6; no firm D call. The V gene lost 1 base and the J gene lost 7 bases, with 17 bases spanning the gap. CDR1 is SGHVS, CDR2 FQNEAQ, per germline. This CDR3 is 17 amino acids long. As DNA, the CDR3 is TGTGCCAGCAGCTTAGTTGGGCGGGGTTCAAAGAATTCACCCCTCCACTTT. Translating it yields CASSLVGRGSKNSPLHF.

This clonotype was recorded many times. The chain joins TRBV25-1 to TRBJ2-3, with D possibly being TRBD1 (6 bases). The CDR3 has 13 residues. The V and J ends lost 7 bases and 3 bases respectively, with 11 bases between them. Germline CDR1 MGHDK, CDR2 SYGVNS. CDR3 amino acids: CASTPGQTDTQYF. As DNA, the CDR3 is TGTGCCAGCACCCCCGGACAGACAGATACGCAGTATTTT.

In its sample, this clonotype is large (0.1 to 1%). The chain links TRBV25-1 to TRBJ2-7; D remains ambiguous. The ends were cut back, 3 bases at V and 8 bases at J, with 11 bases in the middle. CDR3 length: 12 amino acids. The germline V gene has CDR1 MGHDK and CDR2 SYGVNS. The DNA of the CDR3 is TGTGCCAGCAGTGACCTAACCCCTAAGCAGTACTTC. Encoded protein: CASSDLTPKQYF.

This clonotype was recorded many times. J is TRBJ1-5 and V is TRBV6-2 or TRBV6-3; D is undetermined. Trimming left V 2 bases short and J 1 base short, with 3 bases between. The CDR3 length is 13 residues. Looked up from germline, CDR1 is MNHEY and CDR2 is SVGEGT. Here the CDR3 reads CASSYESNQPQHF. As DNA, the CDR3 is TGTGCCAGCAGTTACGAGAGCAATCAGCCCCAGCATTTT.

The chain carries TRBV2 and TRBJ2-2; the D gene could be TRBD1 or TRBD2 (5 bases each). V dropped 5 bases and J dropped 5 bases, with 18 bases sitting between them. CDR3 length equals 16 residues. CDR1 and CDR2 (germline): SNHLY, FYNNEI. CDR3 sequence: CASSPPGTQWTGELFF. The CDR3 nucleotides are TGTGCCAGCAGTCCCCCCGGGACCCAATGGACCGGGGAGCTGTTTTTT.

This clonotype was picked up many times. CDR3 DNA sequence: TGTGCCAGCAGTTTCTGGGCAGGGAAGGGTGAAGCTTTCTTT. This codes for CASSFWAGKGEAFF. The chain has TRBV12-3 or TRBV12-4 and TRBJ1-1; TRBD1 might be the D (5 bases). The CDR3 has 14 amino acids. Trimming shortened V by 3 bases and J by 7 bases, and 15 bases separated the two germline ends.

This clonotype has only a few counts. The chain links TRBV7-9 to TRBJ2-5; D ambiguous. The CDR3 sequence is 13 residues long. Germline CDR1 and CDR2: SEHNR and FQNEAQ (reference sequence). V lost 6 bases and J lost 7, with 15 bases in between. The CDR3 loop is CASRPELGRTQYF. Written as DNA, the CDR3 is TGTGCCAGCAGGCCTGAACTGGGCCGGACCCAGTACTTC.

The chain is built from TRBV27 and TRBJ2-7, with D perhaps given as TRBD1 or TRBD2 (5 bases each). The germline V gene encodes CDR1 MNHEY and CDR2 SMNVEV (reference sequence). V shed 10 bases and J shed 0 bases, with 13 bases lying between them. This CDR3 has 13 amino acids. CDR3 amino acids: CAIKWGFSYEQYF. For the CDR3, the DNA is TGTGCCATAAAATGGGGGTTCTCCTACGAGCAGTACTTC.

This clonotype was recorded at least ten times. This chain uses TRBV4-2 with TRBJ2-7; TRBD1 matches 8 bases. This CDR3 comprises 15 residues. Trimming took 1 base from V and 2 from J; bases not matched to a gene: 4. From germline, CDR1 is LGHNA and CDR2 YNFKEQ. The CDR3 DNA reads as TGTGCCAGCAGCCAAGGGGGGACAGGCACCTACGAGCAGTACTTC. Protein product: CASSQGGTGTYEQYF.